Below are 32 T cell receptor beta chains sequenced from a single sample in a study of blood T cell repertoires in COVID-19. Sequenced by immunoSEQ multiplex PCR; TCRdb stores in-frame clones only, minus some. The sample consists of 150,000 to 200,000 clones, roughly 90% of them appearing once. Sequences were obtained from peripheral blood. Every receptor here comes from a woman aged 55 to 70 who had recovered from COVID-19.

This rearrangement joins TRBV5-1 to TRBJ2-7; 9 nucleotides line up with TRBD1. V shed 0 bases and J 3 bases; nucleotides not matched to a gene: 7. The CDR3 loop spans 16 amino acids. Germline values: CDR1 SGHRS, CDR2 YFSETQ. The DNA of the CDR3 is TGCGCCAGCAGCTTGGCCCCGGGACAGGGAATCTACGAGCAGTACTTC. Protein: CASSLAPGQGIYEQYF.

In this sample, this clone turned up once. CDR3 in DNA: TGTGCCAGCAGTTTTAGAGGGCGACGCTTCTTT. It yields the protein CASSFRGRRFF. The J gene is TRBJ1-1, the V gene TRBV28; no clear D. Germline lookup yields CDR1 MDHEN and CDR2 SYDVKM. Trimming left V 3 bases short and J 14 bases short, with 13 bases between. The CDR3 totals 11 residues.

This chain uses TRBV5-1 with TRBJ1-6; 7 nucleotides align to TRBD1. With 4 bases clipped from V and 5 bases from J, the junction kept 12 bases outside the gene matches. Germline loops: CDR1 SGHRS, CDR2 YFSETQ. The CDR3 is made up of 17 amino acids. The CDR3 nucleotides read TGCGCCAGCAGCGAACACTACCCGGGGACAGATAATTCACCCCTCCACTTT. Amino acids: CASSEHYPGTDNSPLHF.

CDR3 coding DNA: TGTGCCAGCAGCTCGCCGCCACAAACGGATACGCAGTATTTT. This codes for CASSSPPQTDTQYF. The chain employs TRBV7-9 and TRBJ2-3; unclear D gene. CDR3 length: 14 residues. CDR1 and CDR2 from the germline V gene are SEHNR and FQNEAQ (reference sequence). The V end lost 4 bases, the J end lost 6 bases, and 14 bases lay between the germline ends.

The chain couples TRBV7-9 to TRBJ1-4; D might be TRBD1 (6 bases). V was trimmed by 6 bases and J by 0 bases, leaving 14 bases between them. The CDR3 length is 16 residues. Germline V lookup: CDR1 SEHNR, CDR2 FQNEAQ (reference sequence). CDR3 residues: CASRHTGSATNEKLFF. Here the CDR3 DNA reads TGTGCCAGCAGACATACAGGGTCTGCAACTAATGAAAAACTGTTTTTT.

This chain's CDR3 is CASSLAGGNYGYTF. CDR3 DNA: TGTGCCAGCAGCTTGGCAGGGGGGAACTATGGCTACACCTTC. The chain joins TRBV5-5 to TRBJ1-2, with 7 nucleotides matching TRBD1. CDR1 is SGHKS and CDR2 is YYEKEE in the germline V gene (reference sequence). This CDR3 contains 14 residues. The J segment lost 2 bases and the V segment lost 0 bases, leaving 1 base of the junction unmatched.

The chain is built from TRBV7-9 and TRBJ2-1, with TRBD2 matching 9 bases. Germline CDR1 and CDR2: SEHNR and FQNEAQ (reference sequence). With V trimmed by 1 base and J by 7 bases, 5 bases remained unmatched. This CDR3 region has 15 residues. CDR3 sequence reads: CASSLGSGGRNEQFF. The CDR3 DNA sequence: TGTGCCAGCAGCTTAGGAAGCGGGGGGCGGAATGAGCAGTTCTTC.

The chain carries TRBV29-1 and TRBJ2-3, with 11 bases matching TRBD2. Losses at the gene ends were 5 bases for V and 0 bases for J; bases not matched to a gene: 13. CDR1 is SQVTM and CDR2 is ANQGSEA in the germline V gene. The length of the CDR3 is 18 residues. CDR3 sequence reads: CSVSSGGVSVTSTDTQYF. The CDR3 bases are TGCAGCGTTAGTAGCGGGGGGGTGAGTGTAACGAGCACAGATACGCAGTATTTT.

This chain joins TRBV5-4 and TRBJ2-3, with 7 bases that match TRBD1. V lost 4 bases to trimming and J lost 0 bases; unmatched junction nucleotides: 5. Looked up from germline, CDR1 is SGHNT and CDR2 is YYREEE (reference sequence). The CDR3 totals 15 residues. This CDR3 is CASSLQGPSTDTQYF. CDR3 coding DNA: TGTGCCAGCAGCCTACAGGGGCCTAGCACAGATACGCAGTATTTT.

This chain connects TRBV4-1 to TRBJ2-1, with D perhaps assigned TRBD1 or TRBD2 (6 bases each). V dropped 5 bases and J dropped 0 bases, with 11 bases sitting between them. Germline V lookup: CDR1 MGHRA, CDR2 YSYEKL. This CDR3 region has 15 residues. CDR3 amino acids: CASSEGGGSYNEQFF. The CDR3 DNA reads as TGCGCCAGCAGCGAAGGAGGGGGCTCCTACAATGAGCAGTTCTTC.

The rearrangement joins TRBV19 to TRBJ2-1, with 9 bases fitting TRBD1. Germline V gene data show CDR1 as LNHDA and CDR2 as SQIVND (reference sequence). The CDR3 sequence is 13 residues long. The J segment lost 9 bases and the V segment lost 6 bases, leaving 6 bases of the junction unmatched. For the CDR3, the DNA is TGTGCCAGTAGGGCCACGGACAGGGGTGAGCAGTTCTTC. Protein sequence: CASRATDRGEQFF.

V is TRBV25-1 and J is TRBJ2-5, with 12 bases aligning to TRBD2. This CDR3 contains 15 residues. Trimming cost V 2 bases and J 5 bases; bases outside gene matches: 3. CDR1 is MGHDK and CDR2 is SYGVNS in the germline V gene. The CDR3 spells CASSEPGLAGETQYF. The CDR3 bases are TGTGCCAGCAGTGAACCCGGACTAGCGGGGGAGACCCAGTACTTC.

This clone was seen only once. V usage is TRBV18 and J usage is TRBJ2-7, with 8 bases that match TRBD1. The CDR3 sequence is 13 residues long. Germline loops: CDR1 KGHSH, CDR2 LQKENI. J gave up 3 bases and V 3 bases, and 1 base lay outside the gene matches. The CDR3: CASSPGTGYEQYF. CDR3 bases: TGTGCCAGCTCACCCGGGACAGGCTACGAGCAGTACTTC. The entire variable domain, with the rest obtained from reference TRBV18 and TRBJ2-7, is as follows: NAGVMQNPRHLVRRRGQEARLRCSPMKGHSHVYWYRQLPEEGLKFMVYLQKENIIDESGMPKERFSAEFPKEGPSILRIQQVVRGDSAAYFCASSPGTGYEQYFGPGTRLTVT.

This rearrangement joins TRBV19 to TRBJ1-5; TRBD1 might be the D (5 bases). CDR1 LNHDA and CDR2 SQIVND come from the germline V gene (reference sequence). This CDR3 spans 14 amino acids. V lost 3 bases and J 4 bases, leaving 10 bases between the germline ends. The CDR3 sequence: CASSIGSGNQPQHF. The CDR3 bases are TGTGCCAGTAGTATTGGGTCAGGGAATCAGCCCCAGCATTTT.

This chain connects TRBV5-1 to TRBJ2-5; 8 nucleotides align to TRBD2. The CDR3 is 15 residues long. CDR1 is SGHRS and CDR2 is YFSETQ in the germline V gene. V gave up 4 bases and J gave up 5 bases; unmatched junction bases: 10. This CDR3 is CASSTSGTRGETQYF. Written as DNA, the CDR3 is TGCGCCAGCAGCACCTCCGGGACTAGGGGGGAGACCCAGTACTTC.

V usage is TRBV28 and J usage is TRBJ2-4; D ambiguous. The germline V and J ends were trimmed by 2 bases and 6 bases, with 5 bases remaining between them. Germline-derived CDR1 and CDR2 are MDHEN and SYDVKM. This CDR3 has 12 residues. The CDR3 nucleotides read TGTGCCAGCAGTTTAGACTTAAACATTCAGTACTTC. Translating gives CASSLDLNIQYF.

This clone was seen at least ten times. V gene TRBV7-9 combines with J gene TRBJ1-5, with TRBD1 matching 7 bases. CDR1 SEHNR and CDR2 FQNEAQ come from the germline V gene (reference sequence). V lost 5 bases to trimming and J lost 5 bases; unmatched junction nucleotides: 3. The CDR3 spans 13 residues. CDR3 amino acids: CASSQDRDQPQHF. The CDR3 coding sequence is TGTGCCAGCAGCCAAGACAGGGATCAGCCCCAGCATTTT.

The chain couples TRBV7-6 to TRBJ2-3; TRBD1 is a possible D gene (5 bases). The V gene lost 4 bases and the J gene lost 4 bases, with 9 bases spanning the gap. The CDR3 is 13 amino acids. Looked up from germline, CDR1 is SGHVS and CDR2 is FNYEAQ. CDR3 DNA sequence: TGTGCCAGCAGCTCCGCAGGGTCAGATACGCAGTATTTT. Translating it yields CASSSAGSDTQYF.

The chain combines TRBV27 with TRBJ1-1; D may be TRBD1 (6 bases). Germline V CDR1 and CDR2: MNHEY, SMNVEV (reference sequence). The CDR3 runs to 16 residues. With 3 bases removed from V and 0 bases from J, the gap between germline ends came to 14 bases. The CDR3 bases are TGTGCCAGCAGTTTCCGACGGACAGTTATGAACACTGAAGCTTTCTTT. Its protein product is CASSFRRTVMNTEAFF.

This chain connects TRBV5-4 to TRBJ1-2, with TRBD1 identical over 9 bases. The CDR3 consists of 14 residues. V lost 5 bases to trimming and J lost 6 bases; unmatched junction nucleotides: 8. Germline V gives CDR1 SGHNT, CDR2 YYREEE (reference sequence). The CDR3 bases are TGTGCCAGCAGACAGGACAGGGGAGTCCATGGCTACACCTTC. Translation gives CASRQDRGVHGYTF.

This clone appeared a single time. The rearrangement joins TRBV7-9 to TRBJ2-1; no firm D call. CDR3 length equals 13 residues. The germline V gene has CDR1 SEHNR and CDR2 FQNEAQ (reference sequence). The V end was cut by 5 bases, the J end by 8 bases, with 13 bases between. The CDR3 DNA is TGTGCCAGCAGCCCTATTATCATCTATGAGCAGTTCTTC. Amino acid sequence: CASSPIIIYEQFF.

The chain links TRBV27 to TRBJ1-5; TRBD1 agrees at 9 bases. This CDR3 has 18 residues. Per the germline V gene, CDR1 is MNHEY and CDR2 is SMNVEV (reference sequence). J was trimmed by 0 bases and V by 5 bases; bases with no gene match: 11. For the CDR3, the DNA is TGTGCCAGCAGTAAATGGACAGGGGAGGGCTATAGCAATCAGCCCCAGCATTTT. This encodes CASSKWTGEGYSNQPQHF.

V usage is TRBV5-1 and J usage is TRBJ2-3; 10 positions agree with TRBD2. The CDR3 has 15 residues. CDR1 is SGHRS and CDR2 is YFSETQ in the germline V gene. Losses at the gene ends were 5 bases for V and 2 bases for J; bases not matched to a gene: 5. In nucleotides, the CDR3 is TGCGCCAGCAGGGTAGGGACTAGCGACACAGATACGCAGTATTTT. It yields the protein CASRVGTSDTDTQYF.

The chain uses TRBV5-8 and TRBJ2-7; D may be TRBD1 (5 bases). The CDR3 is 11 residues long. Germline CDR1 and CDR2: SGHTS and YDEGEE. V was shortened by 9 bases and J by 3 bases, with 10 bases between the two germline ends. The CDR3 DNA follows: TGTGCCACCTCACAGGTCTACGAGCAGTACTTC. Its translation is CATSQVYEQYF.

This clone showed up just a few times. The rearrangement uses TRBV5-4 and TRBJ1-6, with 7 bases matching TRBD1. V gave up 0 bases and J gave up 0 bases; unmatched junction bases: 0. In germline, CDR1 is SGHNT, CDR2 YYREEE (reference sequence). The CDR3 totals 16 residues. The CDR3 region is CASSLGDSSYNSPLHF. The CDR3 bases are TGTGCCAGCAGCTTGGGGGACAGCTCCTATAATTCACCCCTCCACTTT.

This clone was counted once. This rearrangement joins TRBV10-3 to TRBJ1-6; D call uncertain. The CDR3 consists of 14 residues. V lost 5 bases, J lost 3 bases, and 8 bases lay in between. The V gene's germline CDR1 is ENHRY and CDR2 SYGVKD. The CDR3 region has the DNA TGTGCCATCAGTTCCGGGGACTATAATTCACCCCTCCACTTT. Amino acid sequence: CAISSGDYNSPLHF.

Comments on this clone: Relative to the germline gene, one junction end is altered; a read error may explain this. This chain links TRBV4-1 with TRBJ1-1; D call uncertain. This CDR3 region has 15 residues. Germline V lookup: CDR1 MGHRA, CDR2 YSYEKL. The CDR3 nucleotides are TGCGCCAGCAGCAAAGAGGGAGTCGGGGACACTGAAGCTTTCTTT. Translation gives CASSKEGVGDTEAFF.

The CDR3 is CASSGLGDPNTGELFF. CDR3 nucleotide sequence: TGCGCCAGCAGCGGGCTGGGTGACCCGAACACCGGGGAGCTGTTTTTT. The chain has TRBV5-1 and TRBJ2-2; the D is unclear. Trimming shortened V by 4 bases and J by 0 bases, and 13 bases separated the two germline ends. This CDR3 has 16 amino acids. Germline CDR1 is SGHRS and CDR2 is YFSETQ.

In its sample, this clone was seen once. The chain uses TRBV18 and TRBJ2-3; TRBD2 matches 8 bases. This CDR3 is built from 17 residues. V trimming: 3 bases; J trimming: 3 bases; junction bases outside the gene matches: 11. Germline-derived CDR1 and CDR2 are KGHSH and LQKENI. This CDR3 reads CASSPGRPGGGTDTQYF. For the CDR3, the DNA is TGTGCCAGCTCACCGGGACGTCCGGGAGGGGGAACAGATACGCAGTATTTT. Variable domain in full (rest from reference TRBV18 and TRBJ2-3): NAGVMQNPRHLVRRRGQEARLRCSPMKGHSHVYWYRQLPEEGLKFMVYLQKENIIDESGMPKERFSAEFPKEGPSILRIQQVVRGDSAAYFCASSPGRPGGGTDTQYFGPGTRLTVL.

The chain carries TRBV28 and TRBJ2-5, with 12 bases that match TRBD2. Germline V gene lookup returns CDR1 MDHEN and CDR2 SYDVKM. V lost 5 bases, J lost 1 base, and 5 bases stayed unmatched. There are 16 residues in the CDR3. As DNA, the CDR3 is TGTGCCAGCAGTAACGGACTAGCGGGAACCCAAGAGACCCAGTACTTC. It translates to CASSNGLAGTQETQYF.

The chain joins TRBV5-1 to TRBJ2-7; 8 positions match TRBD1. With 2 bases clipped from V and 3 bases from J, the junction kept 4 bases outside the gene matches. This CDR3 has 14 residues. CDR1 is SGHRS, CDR2 YFSETQ, per germline. The CDR3 is CASSLTGGIYEQYF. As DNA, the CDR3 is TGCGCCAGCAGCTTAACAGGGGGTATCTACGAGCAGTACTTC.

This sequence joins TRBV10-2 and TRBJ2-1; 8 positions match TRBD1. Germline CDR1 is WSHSY and CDR2 is SAAADI. This CDR3 is 13 amino acids long. V dropped 8 bases and J dropped 15; count of bases not matched to a gene: 15. The CDR3 region has the DNA TGCGCCAGCTCCTTGCGTATTGCAGGACAGGGGTTCTTC. Its protein product is CASSLRIAGQGFF.